Listed below are T cell receptor beta chains from one sample, sequenced in a study of cytomegalovirus exposure and HLA in healthy donors. The method was immunoSEQ multiplex PCR; TCRdb's version includes in-frame clones alone and lacks a portion of them. The data show about 180,000 clones, around 80% seen once. Source material: PBMCs. All receptors derive from a woman in her twenties or thirties in good health and CMV-seropositive. Both conserved end residues are part of each CDR3. Fields, in order: D gene, clone size, V gene, J gene, CDR3 protein, CDR3 DNA. D genes are given only for firm matches. Some rows mark clone size as missing; the rest say once, few, many or name a class of expanded clone.

TRBD2	NA	TRBV27	TRBJ2-2	CASSSPGTSGRLGELFF	TGTGCCAGCAGTTCGCCCGGGACTAGCGGGAGGTTGGGGGAGCTGTTTTTT
TRBD2	NA	TRBV6-4	TRBJ2-3	CASSQTSGGTDTQYF	TGTGCCAGCAGCCAGACTAGCGGGGGCACAGATACGCAGTATTTT
NA	NA	TRBV28	TRBJ1-2	CASSSQGFGNYGYTF	TGTGCCAGCAGTTCCCAGGGTTTCGGTAACTATGGCTACACCTTC
NA	NA	TRBV6-6	TRBJ1-1	CASTPPGRAQAFF	TGTGCCAGCACTCCCCCGGGGAGAGCCCAGGCTTTCTTT
NA	NA	TRBV9	TRBJ1-2	CASSADSHYGYTF	TGTGCCAGCAGTGCTGACAGTCACTATGGCTACACCTTC
TRBD2	NA	TRBV11-3	TRBJ2-6	CASSTRRGRGANVLTF	TGTGCCAGCAGCACTAGGCGGGGGAGAGGGGCCAACGTCCTGACTTTC
NA	NA	TRBV5-4	TRBJ2-2	CASSSGGRFGGELFF	TGTGCCAGCAGCTCTGGCGGTAGATTTGGCGGGGAGCTGTTTTTT
NA	NA	TRBV13	TRBJ1-1	CASSLAFWNTEAFF	TGTGCCAGCAGCTTAGCTTTCTGGAACACTGAAGCTTTCTTT
NA	NA	TRBV7-3	TRBJ2-1	CASSPRRGGLYNEQFF	TGTGCCAGCAGCCCCCGGAGGGGGGGGTTGTACAATGAGCAGTTCTTC
NA	NA	TRBV6-4	TRBJ2-1	CATSPILQGRQFF	TGTGCCACCTCTCCTATCCTCCAGGGGAGGCAGTTCTTC
NA	NA	TRBV6-6	TRBJ1-3	CASSRTGEAGNTIYF	TGTGCCAGCAGTCGAACGGGGGAGGCTGGAAACACCATATATTTT
NA	few	TRBV9	TRBJ1-2	CASSTTVAYGYTF	TGTGCCAGCAGCACGACAGTTGCCTATGGCTACACCTTC
NA	NA	TRBV7-9	TRBJ2-1	CASSFPGGEGNEQFF	TGTGCCAGCAGCTTCCCCGGGGGAGAAGGCAATGAGCAGTTCTTC
NA	few	TRBV4-1	TRBJ1-5	CASSQEPAPGDRGQPQHF	TGCGCCAGCAGCCAAGAGCCAGCACCAGGGGATCGGGGTCAGCCCCAGCATTTT
NA	few	TRBV5-1	TRBJ1-3	CASSLRGSSGNTIYF	TGCGCCAGCAGCCTCCGGGGGAGCTCTGGAAACACCATATATTTT